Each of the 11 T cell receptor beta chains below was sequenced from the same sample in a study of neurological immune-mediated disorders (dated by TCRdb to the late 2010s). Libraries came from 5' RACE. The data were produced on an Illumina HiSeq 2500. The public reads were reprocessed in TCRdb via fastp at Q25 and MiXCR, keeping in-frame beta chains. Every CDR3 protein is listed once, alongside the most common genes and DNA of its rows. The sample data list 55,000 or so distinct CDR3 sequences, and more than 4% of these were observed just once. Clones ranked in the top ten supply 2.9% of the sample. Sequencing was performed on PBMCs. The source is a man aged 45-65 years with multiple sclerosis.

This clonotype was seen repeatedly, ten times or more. DNA of the CDR3: TGTGCCAGCAACTTTGGAGGGCAGACCTACGAGCAGTACTTC. Protein product: CASNFGGQTYEQYF. This sequence joins TRBV12-3 or TRBV12-4 and TRBJ2-7, with D possibly matching TRBD2 (6 bases). The CDR3 contains 14 residues. V lost 7 bases to trimming and J lost 2 bases, with 15 bases between them.

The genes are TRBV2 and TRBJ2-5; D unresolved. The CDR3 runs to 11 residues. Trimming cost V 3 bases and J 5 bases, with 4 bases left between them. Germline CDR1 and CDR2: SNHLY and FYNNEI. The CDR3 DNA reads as TGTGCCAGCAGTGATCACGAGACCCAGTACTTC. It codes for CASSDHETQYF.

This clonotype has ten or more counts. CDR3 region: CASSLDSTQETQYF. DNA for the CDR3: TGTGCCAGCAGTCTTGACAGTACCCAAGAGACCCAGTACTTC. V and J are TRBV28 and TRBJ2-5; D might be TRBD1 (5 bases). Germline loops: CDR1 MDHEN, CDR2 SYDVKM. The CDR3 consists of 14 residues. Trimming stripped 5 bases from V and 1 base from J, with 11 bases between.

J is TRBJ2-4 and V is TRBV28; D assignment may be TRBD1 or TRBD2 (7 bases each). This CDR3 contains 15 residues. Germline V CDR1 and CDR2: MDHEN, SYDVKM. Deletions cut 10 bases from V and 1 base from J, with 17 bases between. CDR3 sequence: CATRQGLTAKNIQYF. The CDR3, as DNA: TGTGCCACCCGACAGGGACTAACGGCCAAAAACATTCAGTACTTC. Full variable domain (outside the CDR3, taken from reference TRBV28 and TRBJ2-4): DVKVTQSSRYLVKRTGEKVFLECVQDMDHENMFWYRQDPGLGLRLIYFSYDVKMKEKGDIPEGYSVSREKKERFSLILESASTNQTSMYLCATRQGLTAKNIQYFGAGTRLSVL.

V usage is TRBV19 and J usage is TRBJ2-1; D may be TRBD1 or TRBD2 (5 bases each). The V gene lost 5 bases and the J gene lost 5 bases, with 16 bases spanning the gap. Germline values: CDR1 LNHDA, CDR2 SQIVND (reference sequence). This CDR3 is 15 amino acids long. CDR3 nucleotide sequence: TGTGCCAGTAGTGCACCGGGACGGATGAACAATGAGCAGTTCTTC. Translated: CASSAPGRMNNEQFF.

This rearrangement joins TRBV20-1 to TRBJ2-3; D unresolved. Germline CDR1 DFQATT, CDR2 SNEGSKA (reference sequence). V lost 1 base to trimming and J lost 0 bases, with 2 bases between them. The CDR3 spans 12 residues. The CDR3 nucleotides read TGCAGTGCTAGAGTTAGCACAGATACGCAGTATTTT. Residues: CSARVSTDTQYF.

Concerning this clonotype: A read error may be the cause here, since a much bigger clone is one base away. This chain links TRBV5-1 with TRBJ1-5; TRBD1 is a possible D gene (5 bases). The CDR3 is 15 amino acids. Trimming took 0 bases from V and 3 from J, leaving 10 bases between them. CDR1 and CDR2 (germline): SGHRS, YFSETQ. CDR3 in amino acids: CASSLEGPNNQPQHF. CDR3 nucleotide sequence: TGCGCCAGCAGCTTGGAGGGACCGAACAATCAGCCCCAGCATTTT. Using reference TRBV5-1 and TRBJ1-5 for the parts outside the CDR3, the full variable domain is KAGVTQTPRYLIKTRGQQVTLSCSPISGHRSVSWYQQTPGQGLQFLFEYFSETQRNKGNFPGRFSGRQFSNSRSEMNVSTLELGDSALYLCASSLEGPNNQPQHFGDGTRLSIL.

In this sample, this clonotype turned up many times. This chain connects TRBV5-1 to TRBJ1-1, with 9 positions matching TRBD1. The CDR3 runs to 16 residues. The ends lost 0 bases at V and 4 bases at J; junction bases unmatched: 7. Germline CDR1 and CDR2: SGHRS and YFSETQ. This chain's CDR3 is CASSLAGRTGVTEAFF. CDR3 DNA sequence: TGCGCCAGCAGCTTGGCCGGTCGGACAGGGGTCACTGAAGCTTTCTTT.

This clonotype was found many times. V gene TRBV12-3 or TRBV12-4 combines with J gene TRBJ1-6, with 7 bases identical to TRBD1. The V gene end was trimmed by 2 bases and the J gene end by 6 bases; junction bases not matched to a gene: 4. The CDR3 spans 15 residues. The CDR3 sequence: CASSLLTGANSPLHF. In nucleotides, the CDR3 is TGTGCCAGCAGTTTACTCACAGGGGCTAATTCACCCCTCCACTTT.

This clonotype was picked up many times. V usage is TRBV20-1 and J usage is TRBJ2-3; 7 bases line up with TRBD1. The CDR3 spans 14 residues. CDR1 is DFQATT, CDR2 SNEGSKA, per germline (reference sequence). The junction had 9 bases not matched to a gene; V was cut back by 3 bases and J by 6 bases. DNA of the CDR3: TGCAGTGCTAGGAAGGGGGCCGGGGAGGATACGCAGTATTTT. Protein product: CSARKGAGEDTQYF.

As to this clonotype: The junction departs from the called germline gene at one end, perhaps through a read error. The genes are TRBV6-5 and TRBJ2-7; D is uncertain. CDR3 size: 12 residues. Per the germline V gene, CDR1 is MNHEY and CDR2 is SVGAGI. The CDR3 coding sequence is TGTGCCAGCAGCGGCAGCTCCTACGAGAAGTACTTC. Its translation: CASSGSSYEKYF.